The next 29 T cell receptor beta chains were all read from a single sample in a study of T cell responses to AZD1222 COVID-19 vaccine. TCRdb's table, derived via immunoSEQ multiplex PCR, lists solely in-frame clones and lacks some. This sample has about 140,000 clones, with about 86% found just once. Sample: peripheral blood, taken on day 0 of AZD1222 vaccination. The receptors derive from an adult in good health.

This chain uses TRBV2 with TRBJ1-4; 7 bases map to TRBD1. The CDR3 runs 15 residues. CDR1 SNHLY and CDR2 FYNNEI come from the germline V gene. Germline trimming cut 3 bases from V and 3 bases from J; bases unmatched to any gene: 4. The chain's CDR3 is CASSEAGTANEKLFF. CDR3 in DNA: TGTGCCAGCAGTGAGGCCGGGACAGCTAATGAAAAACTGTTTTTT.

This chain links TRBV27 with TRBJ1-6, with D perhaps matching TRBD1 (5 bases). Germline CDR1 and CDR2: MNHEY and SMNVEV (reference sequence). Trimming shortened V by 4 bases and J by 0 bases, and 13 bases separated the two germline ends. The CDR3 length is 17 residues. CDR3 nucleotides: TGTGCCAGCAGTTCGACAGTTAGACCCTCCTATAATTCACCCCTCCACTTT. Translating gives CASSSTVRPSYNSPLHF.

The chain links TRBV11-2 to TRBJ1-2; no firm D call. The V gene's germline CDR1 is SGHAT and CDR2 FQNNGV. The CDR3 covers 17 residues. The V and J ends lost 0 bases and 10 bases respectively, with 24 bases between them. CDR3 residues: CASSLDQTSWQRNVYTF. CDR3 nucleotide sequence: TGTGCCAGCAGCTTAGATCAAACTTCGTGGCAGCGAAATGTCTACACCTTC.

This chain joins TRBV19 and TRBJ1-6; D is uncertain. This CDR3 has 16 residues. Trimming shortened V by 5 bases and J by 0 bases, and 11 bases separated the two germline ends. The germline V gene has CDR1 LNHDA and CDR2 SQIVND (reference sequence). The CDR3 coding sequence is TGTGCCAGTAGTCAACGTAGAAGCTCCTATAATTCACCCCTCCACTTT. It is translated as CASSQRRSSYNSPLHF.

V is TRBV10-3 and J is TRBJ2-2; 8 bases are a match to TRBD2. Germline CDR1 is ENHRY and CDR2 is SYGVKD. This CDR3 has 17 residues. The junction had 10 bases not matched to a gene; V was cut back by 2 bases and J by 5 bases. CDR3 in amino acids: CAISELASGSVTGELFF. CDR3 coding DNA: TGTGCCATCAGTGAGCTAGCGAGCGGGAGTGTTACCGGGGAGCTGTTTTTT.

In its sample, this clone was seen a few times. The chain links TRBV4-2 to TRBJ1-6; D call uncertain. The CDR3 runs to 14 residues. V was shortened by 0 bases and J by 7 bases, with 7 bases between the two germline ends. Germline assignment: CDR1 LGHNA and CDR2 YNFKEQ. The CDR3 bases are TGTGCCAGCAGCCAAGATATAGGGAATTCACCCCTCCACTTT. As protein: CASSQDIGNSPLHF.

The rearrangement uses TRBV2 and TRBJ2-1; 7 bases map to TRBD2. There are 15 residues in the CDR3. Looked up from germline, CDR1 is SNHLY and CDR2 is FYNNEI. Trimming removed 1 base from V and 8 bases from J; junction bases left unmatched: 8. The CDR3 loop reads CASSEGTRGSHEQFF. The CDR3 nucleotides read TGTGCCAGCAGTGAAGGGACTAGGGGTTCACATGAGCAGTTCTTC.

This clone is a singleton in its sample. The chain uses TRBV14 and TRBJ1-1, with D perhaps matching TRBD1 (6 bases). The V end was cut by 1 base, the J end by 1 base, with 13 bases between. This CDR3 region has 16 residues. From germline, CDR1 is SGHDN and CDR2 FVKESK. The CDR3 loop reads CASSQAWGLGNTEAFF. The CDR3 bases are TGTGCCAGCAGCCAAGCGTGGGGGCTTGGGAACACTGAAGCTTTCTTT.

This sequence joins TRBV4-2 and TRBJ1-1, with 7 bases fitting TRBD1. Trimming removed 1 base from V and 7 bases from J; junction bases left unmatched: 6. From germline, CDR1 is LGHNA and CDR2 YNFKEQ. The CDR3 length is 14 residues. In DNA form, the CDR3 reads TGTGCCAGCAGCCAAGTTGGGACAGATAATGAAGCTTTCTTT. The encoded protein is CASSQVGTDNEAFF.

CDR3 protein: CAISFAGQGNYEQYF. Here the CDR3 DNA reads TGTGCCATCAGCTTCGCGGGACAGGGAAACTACGAGCAGTACTTC. This sequence joins TRBV10-3 and TRBJ2-7, with 9 bases matching TRBD1. The trim removed 6 bases at V and 3 bases at J, leaving 9 bases unmatched. Germline-derived CDR1 and CDR2 are ENHRY and SYGVKD. The CDR3 runs to 15 residues.

DNA for the CDR3: TGCAGTGCTAGTCCCGGGACAGGGGGCAATACTGAAGCTTTCTTT. It codes for CSASPGTGGNTEAFF. V gene TRBV20-1 combines with J gene TRBJ1-1; TRBD1 matches 12 bases. The germline CDR1 and CDR2 sequences are DFQATT and SNEGSKA (reference sequence). The CDR3 totals 15 residues. With 3 bases clipped from V and 5 bases from J, the junction kept 7 bases outside the gene matches.

The J gene is TRBJ2-3, the V gene TRBV5-1, with D possibly matching TRBD2 (5 bases). Between the trimmed V and J ends, which lost 0 bases and 2 bases, there was a span of 16 bases. This CDR3 spans 17 amino acids. The V gene's germline CDR1 is SGHRS and CDR2 YFSETQ. DNA for the CDR3: TGCGCCAGCAGCTTGGACCCCAGGAGGATATACACAGATACGCAGTATTTT. It specifies CASSLDPRRIYTDTQYF.

For this clone: The sample holds other DNA sequences that translate to the same CDR3. The CDR3 DNA sequence: TGTGCCAGCAGTCTATGGTCAGGGGATCAGCCCCAGCATTTT. Amino acids: CASSLWSGDQPQHF. The chain joins TRBV27 to TRBJ1-5; D perhaps matches TRBD1 (6 bases). V was pared by 5 bases and J by 5 bases, with 13 bases between. Germline loops: CDR1 MNHEY, CDR2 SMNVEV (reference sequence). The length of the CDR3 is 14 residues.

The V call is TRBV28, the J call TRBJ2-2, with D perhaps being TRBD1 or TRBD2 (5 bases each). Germline CDR1 MDHEN, CDR2 SYDVKM. V gave up 2 bases and J gave up 1 base, with 5 bases separating them. The CDR3 contains 14 residues. In nucleotides, the CDR3 is TGTGCCAGCAGTTTAGGGGGGAACACCGGGGAGCTGTTTTTT. It translates to CASSLGGNTGELFF.

This chain connects TRBV5-1 to TRBJ2-2; 11 bases are shared with TRBD2. The CDR3 length is 16 residues. Germline assignment: CDR1 SGHRS and CDR2 YFSETQ. J gave up 5 bases and V 4 bases, and 7 bases lay outside the gene matches. The CDR3 DNA sequence: TGCGCCAGCAGCCACTTGACTAGCGGGACAACCGGGGAGCTGTTTTTT. Amino acids: CASSHLTSGTTGELFF.

The CDR3 sequence: CASSQGVNTEAFF. For the CDR3, the DNA is TGTGCCAGCAGCCAAGGGGTGAACACTGAAGCTTTCTTT. J is TRBJ1-1 and V is TRBV3-1 (or the pseudogene TRBV3-2); D not resolved. V lost 1 base, J lost 0 bases, and 3 bases lay in between. The CDR3 covers 13 residues. Germline CDR1 and CDR2: LGHDT and YNNKEL (reference sequence).

V is TRBV4-1 and J is TRBJ1-5, with 7 bases fitting TRBD1. The CDR3 is 16 residues long. Germline V CDR1 and CDR2: MGHRA, YSYEKL. J gave up 5 bases and V 3 bases, and 10 bases lay outside the gene matches. The chain's CDR3 is CASSQVQGLGDQPQHF. CDR3 nucleotide sequence: TGCGCCAGCAGCCAGGTACAGGGGCTTGGGGATCAGCCCCAGCATTTT.

The rearrangement joins TRBV10-3 to TRBJ2-6, with D unclear. The CDR3 extends over 14 amino acids. Germline V gene lookup returns CDR1 ENHRY and CDR2 SYGVKD. V lost 6 bases to trimming and J lost 0 bases, with 6 bases between them. This chain's CDR3 is CAIRNSSGANVLTF. CDR3 nucleotide sequence: TGTGCCATCAGGAACAGCTCTGGGGCCAACGTCCTGACTTTC.

The chain couples TRBV6-5 to TRBJ2-5; D remains ambiguous. The germline CDR1 and CDR2 sequences are MNHEY and SVGAGI. The V and J ends lost 7 bases and 4 bases respectively, with 13 bases between them. There are 13 residues in the CDR3. The CDR3 reads CASTKNPAETQYF. The CDR3 nucleotides are TGTGCCAGCACCAAGAATCCGGCAGAGACCCAGTACTTC.

The V and J genes are TRBV4-1 and TRBJ1-1; 8 positions agree with TRBD1. The ends lost 3 bases at V and 1 base at J; junction bases unmatched: 19. This CDR3 has 20 amino acids. CDR1 is MGHRA and CDR2 is YSYEKL in the germline V gene. The CDR3 is CASSHPAPDRVGGQNTEAFF. DNA of the CDR3: TGCGCCAGCAGCCACCCGGCACCGGACAGGGTGGGGGGACAGAACACTGAAGCTTTCTTT.

The genes are TRBV28 and TRBJ2-3; weak D call: TRBD2 (5 bases). The CDR3 extends over 15 amino acids. Germline-derived CDR1 and CDR2 are MDHEN and SYDVKM. V was clipped by 7 bases and J by 0 bases, with 14 bases between them. The CDR3 sequence: CASITGSDSTDTQYF. The DNA for the CDR3 is TGTGCCAGCATCACGGGGTCGGATAGCACAGATACGCAGTATTTT. The complete variable domain, with remaining parts taken from reference TRBV28 and TRBJ2-3, reads DVKVTQSSRYLVKRTGEKVFLECVQDMDHENMFWYRQDPGLGLRLIYFSYDVKMKEKGDIPEGYSVSREKKERFSLILESASTNQTSMYLCASITGSDSTDTQYFGPGTRLTVL.

The chain carries TRBV11-2 and TRBJ2-1, with D unclear. From germline, CDR1 is SGHAT and CDR2 FQNNGV. The V and J ends lost 3 bases and 0 bases respectively, with 9 bases between them. The length of the CDR3 is 15 residues. Written as DNA, the CDR3 is TGTGCCAGCAGCTTTAGTGTGAACTCCTACAATGAGCAGTTCTTC. This translates into CASSFSVNSYNEQFF.

The chain carries TRBV27 and TRBJ2-1; tentative D call: TRBD2 (5 bases). Germline assignment: CDR1 MNHEY and CDR2 SMNVEV (reference sequence). V dropped 3 bases and J dropped 5 bases, with 14 bases sitting between them. The CDR3 extends over 15 amino acids. In nucleotides, the CDR3 is TGTGCCAGCAGTTTTTTGCTAGCCGAGAACAATGAGCAGTTCTTC. This encodes CASSFLLAENNEQFF.

The gene calls are TRBV11-3 and TRBJ2-1; TRBD1 aligns across 8 bases. This CDR3 region has 17 residues. V lost 5 bases and J lost 0; bases outside the gene matches: 9. Germline CDR1 SGHNT, CDR2 YENEEA. The CDR3 here is CASSRGQGSSSYNEQFF. The CDR3 DNA sequence: TGTGCCAGCAGCCGAGGACAGGGATCGTCCTCCTACAATGAGCAGTTCTTC.

This sequence joins TRBV19 and TRBJ2-7; D perhaps matches TRBD1 (6 bases). CDR3 length: 15 residues. Germline V lookup: CDR1 LNHDA, CDR2 SQIVND (reference sequence). Deletions cut 6 bases from V and 2 bases from J, with 17 bases between. The CDR3 sequence is CASSLVGAATYEQYF. CDR3 coding DNA: TGTGCCAGTAGCCTCGTGGGGGCTGCAACCTACGAGCAGTACTTC.

CDR3 DNA sequence: TGCGCCAGCAGCTTGGCCGGGACAGGGAGTTACGAGCAGTACTTC. This translates into CASSLAGTGSYEQYF. The chain recombines TRBV5-1 with TRBJ2-7; 9 bases map to TRBD1. Losses at the gene ends were 0 bases for V and 4 bases for J; bases not matched to a gene: 5. Germline CDR1 reads SGHRS; CDR2 reads YFSETQ. The CDR3 runs to 15 residues. Filled out from reference TRBV5-1 and TRBJ2-7, the complete variable domain reads KAGVTQTPRYLIKTRGQQVTLSCSPISGHRSVSWYQQTPGQGLQFLFEYFSETQRNKGNFPGRFSGRQFSNSRSEMNVSTLELGDSALYLCASSLAGTGSYEQYFGPGTRLTVT.

V usage is TRBV28 and J usage is TRBJ2-1, with TRBD2 matching over 8 bases. The ends lost 4 bases at V and 13 bases at J; junction bases unmatched: 9. This CDR3 spans 13 amino acids. Germline loops: CDR1 MDHEN, CDR2 SYDVKM. The CDR3 coding sequence is TGTGCCAGCAGTTCCGGGACTAGAAATCACCAGTTCTTC. Encoded protein: CASSSGTRNHQFF.

V usage is TRBV5-4 and J usage is TRBJ2-7; possible D gene TRBD1, 6 bases. Deletions cut 2 bases from V and 2 bases from J, with 11 bases between. Germline lookup yields CDR1 SGHNT and CDR2 YYREEE (reference sequence). There are 14 residues in the CDR3. In DNA, the CDR3 is TGTGCCAGCAGCTTTCAGGGGCCCCCCTACGAGCAGTACTTC. It yields the protein CASSFQGPPYEQYF.

V usage is TRBV12-3 or TRBV12-4 and J usage is TRBJ1-1, with unresolved D. The CDR3 is 13 amino acids. V gave up 6 bases and J gave up 8 bases, with 16 bases separating them. The CDR3 DNA follows: TGTGCCAGCAGCGTGGACCAAGGCGACGAAGCTTTCTTT. It yields the protein CASSVDQGDEAFF.